Sequencing of this TCR beta chain was carried out in a study of blood T cell repertoires in COVID-19. At the level of the study: Sites across the United States, Italy and Spain contributed samples from acute and convalescent COVID-19. Sources were T cells, B-cell-depleted T cells, or PBMCs; the material itself was cDNA or gDNA.

Regarding this clone: This sample includes further DNA sequences coding for the same CDR3.

Original analysis: Nucleated cell counts were estimated from reference gene primer amplification. The assay was immunoSEQ multiplex PCR, and TCRdb's table has in-frame clones only and misses some. That table is the source of V, J and clone size, and D and trimming were worked out from the DNA. Among 200,000 or so clones listed, just over 85% were seen once. J lost 1 base, V lost 5 bases, and 4 bases had no gene match. The CDR3 sequence is 14 residues long. Germline V CDR1 and CDR2: PRHDT, FYEKMQ (reference sequence). Sequencing input: peripheral blood. The chain joins TRBV13 to TRBJ1-2, with TRBD1 identical over 7 bases. This TCR came from a man aged 45-65 years with acute or convalescent COVID-19. CDR3 sequence (DNA): TGTGCCAGCAGCCCGGGACAGCTTAACTATGGCTACACCTTC. This translates into CASSPGQLNYGYTF.